This T cell receptor beta chain was recovered during a study of CD8 T cells in Susac syndrome. Study-level information: At blood draw, Susac syndrome patients were therapy-naive, on corticosteroids, or on intravenous immunoglobulin alone.

With random hexamers, reverse transcription was performed on roughly 0.45 to 1 ug of RNA. Multiplex PCR with immunoSEQ amplified the TCR beta CDR3 across 54 Vbeta and 13 Jbeta. TCRdb ran MiXCR on the immunoSEQ multiplex PCR reads and lists one entry per CDR3 protein. The sample has about 2,600 distinct CDR3 sequences, 70% to 85% seen once. Staining with CD27 and CD45RA was used to define memory subsets for TEMRA sorting. The length of the CDR3 is 15 residues. With 4 bases clipped from V and 6 bases from J, the junction kept 10 bases outside the gene matches. The V gene's germline CDR1 is SGHAT and CDR2 FQNNGV.

The receptor was isolated from a human donor with Susac syndrome. The V gene is TRBV11-2, the J gene TRBJ2-3, with 7 bases fitting TRBD2. Sequencing was performed on CD8+ TEMRA cells from PBMCs. Documented subset: FACS-sorted terminally differentiated effector memory CD8+ T cells re-expressing CD45RA (CD8+ TEMRA). In DNA form, the CDR3 reads TGTGCCAGCAGCTCTCCCAGACTAGCATCGGATACGCAGTATTTT. Protein product: CASSSPRLASDTQYF.